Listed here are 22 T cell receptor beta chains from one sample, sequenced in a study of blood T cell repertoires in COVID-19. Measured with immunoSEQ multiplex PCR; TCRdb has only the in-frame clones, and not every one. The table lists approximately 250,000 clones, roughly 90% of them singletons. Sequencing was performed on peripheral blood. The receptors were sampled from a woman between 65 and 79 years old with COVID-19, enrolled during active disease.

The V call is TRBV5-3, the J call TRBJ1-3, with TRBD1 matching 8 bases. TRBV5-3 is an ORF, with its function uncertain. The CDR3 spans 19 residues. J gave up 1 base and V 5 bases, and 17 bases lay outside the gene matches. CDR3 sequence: CARSPGDRRDQESGNTIYF. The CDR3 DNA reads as TGTGCCAGAAGTCCCGGGGACAGGAGGGACCAGGAGTCTGGAAACACCATATATTTT.

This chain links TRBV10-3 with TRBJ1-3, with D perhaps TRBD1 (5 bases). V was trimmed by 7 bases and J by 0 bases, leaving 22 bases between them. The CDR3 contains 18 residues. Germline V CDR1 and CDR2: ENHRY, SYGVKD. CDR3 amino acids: CAIMGGSRDSYSGNTIYF. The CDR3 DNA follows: TGTGCCATCATGGGAGGGAGCCGGGACTCCTACTCTGGAAACACCATATATTTT.

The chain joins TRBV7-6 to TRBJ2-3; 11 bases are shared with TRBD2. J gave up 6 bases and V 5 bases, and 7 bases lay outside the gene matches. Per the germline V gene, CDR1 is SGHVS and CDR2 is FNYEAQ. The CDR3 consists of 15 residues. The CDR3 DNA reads TGTGCCAGCAGCCCTAGCGGGGGGAAGATGGATACGCAGTATTTT. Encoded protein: CASSPSGGKMDTQYF.

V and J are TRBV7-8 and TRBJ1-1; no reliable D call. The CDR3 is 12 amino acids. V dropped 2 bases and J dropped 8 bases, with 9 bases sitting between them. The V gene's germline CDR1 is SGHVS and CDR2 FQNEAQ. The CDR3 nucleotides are TGTGCCAGCAGCTTATCGGGTCTCGAAGCTTTCTTT. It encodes CASSLSGLEAFF.

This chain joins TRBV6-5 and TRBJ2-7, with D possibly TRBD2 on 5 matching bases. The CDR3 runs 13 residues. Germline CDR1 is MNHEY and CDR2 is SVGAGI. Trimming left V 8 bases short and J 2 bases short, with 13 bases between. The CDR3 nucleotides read TGTGCCAGCTCCTCGGGGAAGGCCTACGAGCAGTACTTC. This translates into CASSSGKAYEQYF.

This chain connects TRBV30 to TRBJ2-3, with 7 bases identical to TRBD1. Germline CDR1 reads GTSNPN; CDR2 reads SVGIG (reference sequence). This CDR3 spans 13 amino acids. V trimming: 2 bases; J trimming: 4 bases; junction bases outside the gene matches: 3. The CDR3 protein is CAWSSTGADTQYF. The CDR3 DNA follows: TGTGCCTGGAGTTCTACAGGGGCAGATACGCAGTATTTT.

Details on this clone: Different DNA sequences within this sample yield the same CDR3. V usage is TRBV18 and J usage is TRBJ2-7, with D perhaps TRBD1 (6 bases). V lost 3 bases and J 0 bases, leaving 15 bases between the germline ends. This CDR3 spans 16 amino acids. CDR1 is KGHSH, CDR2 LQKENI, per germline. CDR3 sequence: CASSPGLAGVSYEQYF. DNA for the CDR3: TGTGCCAGCTCACCTGGGCTGGCAGGGGTCTCCTACGAGCAGTACTTC.

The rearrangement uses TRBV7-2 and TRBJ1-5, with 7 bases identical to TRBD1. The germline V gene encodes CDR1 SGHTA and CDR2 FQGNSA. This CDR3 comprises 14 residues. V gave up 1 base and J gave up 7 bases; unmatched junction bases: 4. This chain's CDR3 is CASSLGLGQQPQHF. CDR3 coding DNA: TGTGCCAGCAGCTTAGGCCTGGGACAGCAGCCCCAGCATTTT.

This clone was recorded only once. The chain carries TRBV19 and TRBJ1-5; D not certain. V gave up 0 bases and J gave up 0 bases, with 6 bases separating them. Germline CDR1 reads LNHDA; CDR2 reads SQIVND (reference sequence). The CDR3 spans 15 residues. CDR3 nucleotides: TGTGCCAGTAGTATAGAAGCCTTTAGCAATCAGCCCCAGCATTTT. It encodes CASSIEAFSNQPQHF.

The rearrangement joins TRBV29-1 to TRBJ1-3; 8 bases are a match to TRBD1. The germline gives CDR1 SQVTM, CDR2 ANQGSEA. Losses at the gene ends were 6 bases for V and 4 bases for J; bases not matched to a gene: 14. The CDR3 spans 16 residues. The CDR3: CSVQNPDRGAGNTIYF. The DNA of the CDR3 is TGCAGCGTCCAAAATCCCGACAGGGGAGCAGGAAACACCATATATTTT. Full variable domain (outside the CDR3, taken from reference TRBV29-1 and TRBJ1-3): SAVISQKPSRDICQRGTSLTIQCQVDSQVTMMFWYRQQPGQSLTLIATANQGSEATYESGFVIDKFPISRPNLTFSTLTVSNMSPEDSSIYLCSVQNPDRGAGNTIYFGEGSWLTVV.

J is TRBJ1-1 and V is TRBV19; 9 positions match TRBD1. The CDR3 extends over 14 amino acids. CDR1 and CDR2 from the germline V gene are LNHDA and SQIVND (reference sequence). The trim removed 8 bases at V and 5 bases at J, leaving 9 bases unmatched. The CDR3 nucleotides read TGTGCCAGTGGGACAGGGTACGGGAGTACTGAAGCTTTCTTT. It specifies CASGTGYGSTEAFF.

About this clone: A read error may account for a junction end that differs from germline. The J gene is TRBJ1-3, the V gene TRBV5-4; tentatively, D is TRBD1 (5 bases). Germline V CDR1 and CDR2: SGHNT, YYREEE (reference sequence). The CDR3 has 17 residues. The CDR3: CASGLTGTFHSGNTIYF. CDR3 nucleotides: TGTGCCAGCGGCTTGACGGGGACTTTCCACTCTGGAAACACCATATATTTT.

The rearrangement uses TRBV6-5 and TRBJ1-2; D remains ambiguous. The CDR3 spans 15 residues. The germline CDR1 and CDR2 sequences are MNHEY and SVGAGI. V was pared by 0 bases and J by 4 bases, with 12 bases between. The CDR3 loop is CASSYSGVGGYGYTF. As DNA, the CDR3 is TGTGCCAGCAGTTACTCTGGGGTCGGAGGCTATGGCTACACCTTC.

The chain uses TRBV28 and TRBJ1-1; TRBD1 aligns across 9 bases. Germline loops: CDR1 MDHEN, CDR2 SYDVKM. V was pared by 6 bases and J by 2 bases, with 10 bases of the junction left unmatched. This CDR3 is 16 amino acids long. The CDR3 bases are TGTGCCAGCAGGAAGGACAGGGGAATGGTAAACACTGAAGCTTTCTTT. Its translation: CASRKDRGMVNTEAFF.

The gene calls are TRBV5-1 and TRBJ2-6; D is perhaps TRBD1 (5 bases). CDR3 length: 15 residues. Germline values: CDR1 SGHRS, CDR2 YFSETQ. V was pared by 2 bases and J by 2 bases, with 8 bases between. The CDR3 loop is CASSFTGAGANVLTF. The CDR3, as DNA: TGCGCCAGCAGCTTCACAGGCGCTGGGGCCAACGTCCTGACTTTC. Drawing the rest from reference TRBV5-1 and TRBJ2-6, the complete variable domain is KAGVTQTPRYLIKTRGQQVTLSCSPISGHRSVSWYQQTPGQGLQFLFEYFSETQRNKGNFPGRFSGRQFSNSRSEMNVSTLELGDSALYLCASSFTGAGANVLTFGAGSRLTVL.

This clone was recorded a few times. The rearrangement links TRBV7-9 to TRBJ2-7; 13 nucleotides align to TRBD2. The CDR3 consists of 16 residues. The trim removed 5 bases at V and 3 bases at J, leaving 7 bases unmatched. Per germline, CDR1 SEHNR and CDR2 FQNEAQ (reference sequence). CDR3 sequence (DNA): TGTGCCAGCAGCCCCCGGACTAGCGGGGGCATCTACGAGCAGTACTTC. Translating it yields CASSPRTSGGIYEQYF.

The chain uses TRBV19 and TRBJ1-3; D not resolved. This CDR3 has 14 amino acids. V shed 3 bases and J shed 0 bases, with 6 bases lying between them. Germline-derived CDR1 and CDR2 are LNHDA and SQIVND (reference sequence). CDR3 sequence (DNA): TGTGCCAGTAGTATTTCAATCTCTGGAAACACCATATATTTT. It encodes CASSISISGNTIYF.

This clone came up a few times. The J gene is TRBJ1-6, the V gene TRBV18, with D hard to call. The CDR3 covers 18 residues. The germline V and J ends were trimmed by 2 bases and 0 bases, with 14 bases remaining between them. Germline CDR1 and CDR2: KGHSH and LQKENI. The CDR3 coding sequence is TGTGCCAGCTCACCAAATAGCCTCCGGAGCTCCTATAATTCACCCCTCCACTTT. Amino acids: CASSPNSLRSSYNSPLHF.

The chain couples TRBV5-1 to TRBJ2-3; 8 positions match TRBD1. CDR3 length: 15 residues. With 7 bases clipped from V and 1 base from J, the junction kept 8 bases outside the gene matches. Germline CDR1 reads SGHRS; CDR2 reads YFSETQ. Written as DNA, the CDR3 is TGCGCCAGCTCGCTTATGGGACAGGGCACAGATACGCAGTATTTT. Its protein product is CASSLMGQGTDTQYF.

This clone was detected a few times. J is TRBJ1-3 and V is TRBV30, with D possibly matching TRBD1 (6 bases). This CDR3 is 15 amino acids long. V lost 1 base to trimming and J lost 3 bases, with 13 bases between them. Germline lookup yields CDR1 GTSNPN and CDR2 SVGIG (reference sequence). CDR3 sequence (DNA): TGTGCCTGGAGTGCCGCGGGGGCTAATGGAAACACCATATATTTT. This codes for CAWSAAGANGNTIYF.

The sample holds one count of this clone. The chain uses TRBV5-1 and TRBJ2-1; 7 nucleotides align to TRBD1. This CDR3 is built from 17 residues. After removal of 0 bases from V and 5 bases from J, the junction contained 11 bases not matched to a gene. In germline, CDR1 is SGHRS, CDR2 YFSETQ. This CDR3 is CASSLAEVGRGNNEQFF. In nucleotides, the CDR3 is TGCGCCAGCAGCTTGGCTGAAGTGGGCAGGGGGAACAATGAGCAGTTCTTC.

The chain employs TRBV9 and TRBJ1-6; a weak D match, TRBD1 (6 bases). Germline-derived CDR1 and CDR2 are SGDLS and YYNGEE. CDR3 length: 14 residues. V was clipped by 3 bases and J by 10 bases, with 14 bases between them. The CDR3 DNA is TGTGCCAGCAGCGCCACTTCAGGGGAATCACCCCTCCACTTT. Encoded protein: CASSATSGESPLHF.